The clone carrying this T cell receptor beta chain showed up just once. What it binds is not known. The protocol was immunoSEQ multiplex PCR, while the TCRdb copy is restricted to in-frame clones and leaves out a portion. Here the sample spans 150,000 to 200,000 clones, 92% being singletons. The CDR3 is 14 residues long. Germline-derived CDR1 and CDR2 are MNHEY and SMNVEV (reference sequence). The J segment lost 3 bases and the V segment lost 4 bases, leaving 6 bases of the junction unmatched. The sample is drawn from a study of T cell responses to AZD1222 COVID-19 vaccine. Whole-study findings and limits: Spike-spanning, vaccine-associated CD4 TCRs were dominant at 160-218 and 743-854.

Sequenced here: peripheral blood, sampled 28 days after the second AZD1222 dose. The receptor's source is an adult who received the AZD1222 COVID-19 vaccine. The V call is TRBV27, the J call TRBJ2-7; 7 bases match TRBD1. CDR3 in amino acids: CASSSRTGFYEQYF. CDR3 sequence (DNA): TGTGCCAGCAGTTCCAGGACAGGCTTCTACGAGCAGTACTTC.